Sequencing of this T cell receptor beta chain was carried out in a study of blood T cell repertoires in COVID-19. The V segment lost 4 bases and the J segment 5 bases; nucleotides outside the gene matches: 3. The CDR3 covers 12 residues. Germline V gives CDR1 SGHNT, CDR2 YYREEE (reference sequence). Repertoires were generated with immunoSEQ multiplex PCR, while TCRdb's copy carries only in-frame clones and drops some. The profile covers 200,000 to 300,000 clones, with around nine tenths appearing a single time and less than 3% taken by the ten largest. The sequencing sample was made of PBMCs or T cells enriched from blood (not recorded which). This TCR came from a woman aged 18-29 years who had recovered from COVID-19. The V and J genes are TRBV5-4 and TRBJ2-7; TRBD1 aligns across 7 bases. CDR3 loop: CASSATGNEQYF. CDR3 nucleotides: TGTGCCAGCAGCGCGACAGGGAACGAGCAGTACTTC.